The 14 T cell receptor beta chains below come from one sample, sequenced in a study of T cell repertoires in cytomegalovirus infection (dated by TCRdb to between 2018 and 2021). These reads were obtained on an Illumina HiSeq 1500. Clones were called with MiXCR by TCRdb after fastp trimmed the public reads at Q25, and only in-frame beta chains were retained. Rows are unified per CDR3 protein, each entry keeping the most common DNA and genes. Counted in this sample were 550,000 to 850,000 distinct CDR3 sequences; about 33% of them appeared once. The ten most abundant clones make up roughly 18% of the sample. The treatment or condition label corresponds to: in vitro stimulation with specific CMV peptide epitopes to enrich CMV-specific T cells. For these TCRs, the target antigens are not known. The sequences come from cultured PBMCs, collected from culture after CMV antigen stimulation. Receptors originate from a human donor in good health (CMV status not recorded). Some clones in this sample may be carry-over from other donors' samples.

This clonotype was seen more than once but under ten times. The chain combines TRBV5-4 with TRBJ2-7; 7 bases agree with TRBD2. The junction had 6 bases not matched to a gene; V was cut back by 0 bases and J by 3 bases. The length of the CDR3 is 15 residues. CDR1 and CDR2 (germline): SGHNT, YYREEE (reference sequence). CDR3 nucleotide sequence: TGTGCCAGCAGCTTGGGTCTTGGCGGGAGCTACGAGCAGTACTTC. It is translated as CASSLGLGGSYEQYF.

The V call is TRBV20-1, the J call TRBJ1-1; 12 nucleotides agree with TRBD1. The CDR3 is 16 amino acids. The ends lost 6 bases at V and 4 bases at J; junction bases unmatched: 12. Germline V gene sequence: CDR1 DFQATT, CDR2 SNEGSKA (reference sequence). CDR3 sequence reads: CSAQGPGQGAFTEAFF. In DNA form, the CDR3 reads TGCAGTGCACAGGGACCGGGACAGGGGGCGTTCACTGAAGCTTTCTTT.

This clonotype occurred a few times. V and J are TRBV2 and TRBJ1-2; D not certain. V was cut by 2 bases and J by 4 bases, with 11 bases left in between. Germline V CDR1 and CDR2: SNHLY, FYNNEI. The CDR3 is made up of 14 amino acids. CDR3 protein: CASSEQANSYGYTF. The DNA for the CDR3 is TGTGCCAGCAGTGAACAGGCAAACTCCTATGGCTACACCTTC.

V and J are TRBV20-1 and TRBJ2-5, with a tentative D call TRBD1 (6 bases). The V gene's germline CDR1 is DFQATT and CDR2 SNEGSKA (reference sequence). Trimming cost V 2 bases and J 3 bases, with 13 bases left between them. The CDR3 is made up of 14 amino acids. CDR3 bases: TGCAGTGCTAGACGCAGGGGAGTGAAAGAGACCCAGTACTTC. Its protein is CSARRRGVKETQYF.

This sequence joins TRBV7-9 and TRBJ1-5; D is uncertain. V was trimmed by 1 base and J by 4 bases, leaving 11 bases between them. This CDR3 has 15 amino acids. CDR1 is SEHNR, CDR2 FQNEAQ, per germline (reference sequence). The chain's CDR3 is CASSLGAAENQPQHF. In DNA, the CDR3 is TGTGCCAGCAGCTTAGGCGCAGCGGAGAATCAGCCCCAGCATTTT.

The rearrangement joins TRBV6-6 to TRBJ1-6; 8 nucleotides line up with TRBD1. CDR3 length: 16 residues. Germline CDR1 reads MNHNY; CDR2 reads SVGAGI (reference sequence). J lost 7 bases, V lost 6 bases, and 11 bases had no gene match. CDR3 amino acids: CASSPGTGWGNSPLHF. CDR3 nucleotide sequence: TGTGCCAGCAGCCCTGGGACAGGTTGGGGAAATTCACCCCTCCACTTT.

This clonotype was counted between two and nine times. CDR3 bases: TGTGCTAGTGGTTTGGTACTGCCACGGGACAATGAGCAGTTCTTC. Amino acid sequence: CASGLVLPRDNEQFF. The V call is TRBV12-5, the J call TRBJ2-1, with D unresolved. Germline V gives CDR1 LGHNT, CDR2 FRNRAP. The CDR3 has 15 amino acids. V was shortened by 0 bases and J by 5 bases, with 11 bases between the two germline ends. Using reference TRBV12-5 and TRBJ2-1 for the parts outside the CDR3, the full variable domain is DARVTQTPRHKVTEMGQEVTMRCQPILGHNTVFWYRQTMMQGLELLAYFRNRAPLDDSGMPKDRFSAEMPDATLATLKIQPSEPRDSAVYFCASGLVLPRDNEQFFGPGTRLTVL.

The V and J genes are TRBV20-1 and TRBJ2-5, with D unclear. The CDR3 runs 14 residues. The germline gives CDR1 DFQATT, CDR2 SNEGSKA (reference sequence). Deletions cut 3 bases from V and 5 bases from J, with 16 bases between. The CDR3: CSASGRPMEETQYF. For the CDR3, the DNA is TGCAGTGCTAGTGGGCGGCCGATGGAGGAGACCCAGTACTTC.

The rearrangement joins TRBV18 to TRBJ2-4; D is tentatively TRBD1 or TRBD2 (5 bases each). Trimming left V 2 bases short and J 4 bases short, with 15 bases between. Germline CDR1 and CDR2: KGHSH and LQKENI. The CDR3 consists of 16 residues. The CDR3 sequence is CASSPGSGRAKNIQYF. In nucleotides, the CDR3 is TGTGCCAGCTCACCAGGGAGTGGCAGGGCGAAAAACATTCAGTACTTC.

The rearrangement uses TRBV7-9 and TRBJ2-7; either TRBD1 or TRBD2 may supply D (5 bases each). Trimming took 4 bases from V and 2 from J, leaving 18 bases between them. The CDR3 contains 16 residues. The germline V gene encodes CDR1 SEHNR and CDR2 FQNEAQ (reference sequence). CDR3 DNA sequence: TGTGCCAGCAGCTACACATCCCGGGACGGAGCCTACGAGCAGTACTTC. The encoded protein is CASSYTSRDGAYEQYF.

This chain links TRBV6-5 with TRBJ1-4, with 7 nucleotides matching TRBD1. V lost 9 bases to trimming and J lost 8 bases; unmatched junction nucleotides: 15. The CDR3 sequence is 15 residues long. Germline CDR1 is MNHEY and CDR2 is SVGAGI. The CDR3 DNA reads TGTGCCAGTCAAAGCTTTGACAGGGTCGGCGAAAAACTGTTTTTT. Its translation is CASQSFDRVGEKLFF.

The gene calls are TRBV18 and TRBJ2-3, with D uncertain. The CDR3 contains 14 residues. The V gene's germline CDR1 is KGHSH and CDR2 LQKENI. With 3 bases removed from V and 0 bases from J, the gap between germline ends came to 7 bases. The CDR3 nucleotides read TGTGCCAGCTCACCGATGAAAAGCACAGATACGCAGTATTTT. It specifies CASSPMKSTDTQYF.

The chain employs TRBV4-1 and TRBJ2-3; 9 bases agree with TRBD2. The CDR3 covers 17 residues. The V segment lost 5 bases and the J segment 2 bases; nucleotides outside the gene matches: 11. CDR1 and CDR2 from the germline V gene are MGHRA and YSYEKL. CDR3 residues: CASSTRPVAGATDTQYF. The CDR3 region has the DNA TGCGCCAGCAGCACCCGTCCTGTAGCGGGGGCCACAGATACGCAGTATTTT.

The chain combines TRBV3-1 with TRBJ2-7; D gene unclear. The V gene lost 6 bases and the J gene lost 4 bases, with 7 bases spanning the gap. Germline CDR1 LGHDT, CDR2 YNNKEL (reference sequence). The CDR3 is made up of 11 amino acids. DNA of the CDR3: TGTGCCAGCAGGTCTGGGTACGAGCAGTACTTC. Its translation is CASRSGYEQYF.